This T cell receptor (beta chain) is from a study of cytotoxic CD8 clonotypes in ibrutinib-treated CLL (dated by TCRdb to the early 2020s). Context from the whole study: In this cohort, 15 patients were treatment-naive and more than 9 were relapsed/refractory, while some 18 had unmutated IGHV. Cryopreserved peripheral blood mononuclear cells were collected at three points: before therapy, at response, and at either sustained remission or disease progression. An average of roughly 250,000 productive templates and about 100,000 productive rearrangements was obtained per sample. Responses were partial in about 25 patients and complete in 2; after median roughly 69 months follow-up, around 15 stayed in remission and some twelve progressed. Response samples were taken after a median of roughly eleven months on treatment, ranging from about 6 to 40 months. Longitudinal samples were obtainable from about 30% of the roughly 86 participants in the trial. Every sample from remission and from progressive disease was obtained while the patients were still on ibrutinib.

A MiSeq instrument was used for deep resolution sequencing, which targeted depths ranging from 1 in 1 million up to 1 in 200,000 T cells, with coverage averaging 10x for each clonotype. The immunoSEQ hsTCRB Kit was used to generate TCR beta libraries. In the source study's methods: ImmunoSEQ Data Assistant and ImmunoSEQ Analyzer were used for data analysis, and V, D and J genes were assigned according to IMGT definitions. Clonality, which ranges from 0 to 1, was calculated by subtracting the normalized Shannon entropy of productive rearrangement frequencies from one. Only overrepresented clonotypes making up at least 0.05% of each patient's repertoire were included in the public clonotype analysis. Thirteen age-matched healthy donor repertoires from immuneACCESS served as clonality controls. In its TCRdb copy, this immuneACCESS table keeps in-frame sequences only and misses some clones. Where compared with another copy, unresolved V genes explain less than half of these, and the others have no known cause. Clonal size and the V and J genes are those of that table, whereas D and trimming came from the DNA. The sample table contains roughly 160,000 clones; only one count was recorded for approximately 80% of them. Clones ranked in the top ten supply roughly 1.9% of the sample.

Spanning cysteine to phenylalanine, the CDR3 consists of 14 amino acids. Only the CDR3 region is kept as DNA, spanning 42 bases read in frame from base 1. Here V drops 5 bases and J drops 4 bases, and the junction holds 4 bases not matched to any gene. Taken from the germline V gene, the CDR1 and CDR2 loops are SGHDT and YYEEEE. Turning to this clone: There is no known antigen for this receptor. No base quality information exists; no much larger clone differs at one position.

On the study overall, not on this receptor specifically: Lymph node repertoires were not examined, and the timing of sampling was not matched between patients in sustained remission and those whose disease progressed. An increase in clonality was observed at ibrutinib response, with clonality remaining stable during sustained remission and falling back toward baseline at progression. Public clonotypes were rare and either contracted or stayed stable during treatment, and the rise in clonality at ibrutinib response reflected the expansion of private clonotypes. At baseline, clonality was higher than in age-matched healthy donors and showed a strong correlation with circulating CD8+ T-cell counts.

The sample's time point label, in plain terms: 12 months on ibrutinib. For TCR beta library preparation, about 2.2 micrograms of genomic DNA was extracted from cryopreserved PBMCs. Longitudinal blood samples from CLL patients on ibrutinib monotherapy were analyzed using high-throughput TCR beta sequencing. The patients took part in an open-label, single-center phase 2 trial of ibrutinib monotherapy. The receptor was derived from a human donor with chronic lymphocytic leukemia. The rearranged chain carries TRBV5-6 and TRBJ1-2; a stretch of 11 junction bases matches TRBD1. Specimen: PBMCs, collected after 12 months of ibrutinib treatment. The CDR3: CASSSGTGGYGYTF. The sequence in DNA is TGTGCCAGCAGTTCCGGGACAGGGGGCTATGGCTACACCTTC. Joined to the reference TRBV5-6 and TRBJ1-2 proteins, this CDR3 gives the full variable domain: DAGVTQSPTHLIKTRGQQVTLRCSPKSGHDTVSWYQQALGQGPQFIFQYYEEEERQRGNFPDRFSGHQFPNYSSELNVNALLLGDSALYLCASSSGTGGYGYTFGSGTRLTVV.